Described below is a single T cell receptor beta chain sequence and its context. These data are taken from a study of CD8 T cells in ankylosing spondylitis. Libraries of TCR beta came from quantitative 5'-RACE with molecular barcodes. TCRdb processed the 5' RACE reads anew with MiXCR; each CDR3 protein has one entry. The sample holds approximately 35,000 distinct CDR3 sequences, about 14% seen once. Sequenced input: blood. This clonotype was obtained from a male donor with ankylosing spondylitis or in good health (not recorded which).

This CDR3 is CASSLRRGWAFF. The CDR3 DNA reads as TGTGCCAGCAGTTTAAGACGGGGTTGGGCTTTCTTT. The rearrangement joins TRBV28 to TRBJ1-1; D unclear. Between the trimmed V and J ends, which lost 2 bases and 11 bases, there was a span of 12 bases. This CDR3 contains 12 residues. The germline CDR1 and CDR2 sequences are MDHEN and SYDVKM. The whole variable domain, filled in from reference TRBV28 and TRBJ1-1, reads DVKVTQSSRYLVKRTGEKVFLECVQDMDHENMFWYRQDPGLGLRLIYFSYDVKMKEKGDIPEGYSVSREKKERFSLILESASTNQTSMYLCASSLRRGWAFFGQGTRLTVV.